The clone carrying this T cell receptor beta chain was counted a few times. Antigen unknown. These data come from a study of blood T cells in healthy people across ages. Broader study findings: The study found TCR beta diversity correlated strongly with naive T cell percentage.

Together with a sample-barcoded 5' primer, a J-beta primer mix was included in a second PCR lasting about 7 to 11 cycles. Each CDR3 protein gets one entry after TCRdb re-called the 5' RACE reads with MiXCR. Here the sample spans about 680,000 distinct CDR3 sequences, about half being singletons. The clonotype originates from a woman aged 55-69 years in good health. Sequenced sample: blood.

The CDR3 sequence: CSVDSGVDTQYF. The DNA for the CDR3 is TGCAGCGTTGATTCAGGGGTCGATACGCAGTATTTT. V usage is TRBV29-1 and J usage is TRBJ2-3; weak D call: TRBD1 (6 bases). The CDR3 totals 12 residues. Germline V lookup: CDR1 SQVTM, CDR2 ANQGSEA. Trimming cost V 3 bases and J 6 bases, with 10 bases left between them.